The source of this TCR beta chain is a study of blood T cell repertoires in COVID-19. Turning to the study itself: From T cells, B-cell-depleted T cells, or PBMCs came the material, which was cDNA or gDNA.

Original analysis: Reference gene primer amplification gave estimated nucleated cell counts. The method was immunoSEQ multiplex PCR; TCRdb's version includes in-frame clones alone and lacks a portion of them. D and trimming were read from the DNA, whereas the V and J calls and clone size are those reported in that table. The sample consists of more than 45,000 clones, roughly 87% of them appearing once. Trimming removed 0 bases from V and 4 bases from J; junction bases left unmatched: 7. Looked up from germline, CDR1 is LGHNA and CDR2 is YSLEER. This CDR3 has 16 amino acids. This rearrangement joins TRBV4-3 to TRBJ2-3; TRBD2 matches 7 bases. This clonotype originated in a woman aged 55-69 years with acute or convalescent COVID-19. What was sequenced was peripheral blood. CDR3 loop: CASSQEVGGGADTQYF. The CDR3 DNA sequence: TGCGCCAGCAGCCAAGAGGTGGGGGGAGGGGCAGATACGCAGTATTTT.